The 4 T cell receptor beta chains below were found in one sample sequenced in a study of control samples from healthy donors and cancer patients. This table comes from immunoSEQ multiplex PCR, and its TCRdb copy is limited to in-frame clones, with some not included. The data show about 160,000 clones, with 95% to 96% seen just once and under 1.2% held by the top ten. The sequenced sample consisted of blood. The receptors were gathered from a young woman in good health.

The chain uses TRBV5-1 and TRBJ2-5, with 7 bases fitting TRBD1. The CDR3 has 17 amino acids. The germline V gene has CDR1 SGHRS and CDR2 YFSETQ. After removal of 0 bases from V and 1 base from J, the junction contained 9 bases not matched to a gene. In DNA, the CDR3 is TGCGCCAGCAGCTTGGCCTCCGGGACAGCCCGCCAAGAGACCCAGTACTTC. Residues: CASSLASGTARQETQYF. Full variable domain (rest looked up from reference TRBV5-1 and TRBJ2-5): KAGVTQTPRYLIKTRGQQVTLSCSPISGHRSVSWYQQTPGQGLQFLFEYFSETQRNKGNFPGRFSGRQFSNSRSEMNVSTLELGDSALYLCASSLASGTARQETQYFGPGTRLLVL.

This chain uses TRBV28 with TRBJ1-2; maybe TRBD1 (5 bases). Germline lookup yields CDR1 MDHEN and CDR2 SYDVKM. CDR3 length equals 13 residues. V lost 5 bases, J lost 3 bases, and 10 bases lay in between. The CDR3 DNA follows: TGTGCCAGCAGTATGGGAGGGGACTATGGCTACACCTTC. Its translation is CASSMGGDYGYTF.

The genes are TRBV29-1 and TRBJ2-1; unclear D gene. CDR3 length: 13 residues. Germline lookup yields CDR1 SQVTM and CDR2 ANQGSEA. V was shortened by 4 bases and J by 0 bases, with 7 bases between the two germline ends. The CDR3 region has the DNA TGCAGCGTTGCTCGGAGCTCCTACAATGAGCAGTTCTTC. Translation: CSVARSSYNEQFF.

Notes on this clone: The junction and the germline gene differ at one end; a read error may be behind it. Distinct nucleotide sequences in the sample also encode this CDR3. The chain recombines TRBV28 with TRBJ1-1; TRBD1 matches 7 bases. This CDR3 has 13 amino acids. Germline CDR1 and CDR2: MDHEN and SYDVKM. The CDR3 is CASQDRLNTEAFF. The CDR3 bases are TGTGCCAGCCAGGACAGGTTGAACACTGAGGCTTTCTTT.